This T cell receptor (beta chain) was captured in a study of blood T cell repertoires in COVID-19. The CDR3 extends over 18 amino acids. Germline assignment: CDR1 SGHTA and CDR2 FQGNSA. V dropped 5 bases and J dropped 1; count of bases not matched to a gene: 11. The data were produced by immunoSEQ multiplex PCR, yet TCRdb's version contains in-frame clones alone and is incomplete. The sample carries 250,000 or so clones, 84% recorded once. The chain links TRBV7-2 to TRBJ2-6; the match to TRBD1 covers 7 bases. The origin of this receptor is a man in his fifties or sixties who had recovered from COVID-19. Sequenced sample: PBMCs or T cells enriched from blood (not recorded which). DNA of the CDR3: TGTGCCAGCAGCCCACGGCTCAAACAGGGGTCTGGGGCCAACGTCCTGACTTTC. Protein sequence: CASSPRLKQGSGANVLTF.